The 3 T cell receptor beta chains reported below all come from one sample, sequenced in a study of STAT3 mutations in large granular lymphocyte leukemia. Whole-study results and caveats: Every T-cell large granular lymphocyte leukemia patient had at least one immunodominant TCR beta clonotype.

Some clones are missing from TCRdb's copy, which holds only in-frame ones; the method was immunoSEQ multiplex PCR. The sample has 35,000 or so clones; approximately 91% are singletons. No antigens are known for them. Sequenced material: PBMCs. Receptors originate from a human donor with T large granular lymphocyte leukemia. Some clones in this sample may be carry-over from other donors' samples.

This sequence joins TRBV6-5 and TRBJ1-6; 10 bases agree with TRBD1. Per the germline V gene, CDR1 is MNHEY and CDR2 is SVGAGI. The CDR3 consists of 15 residues. Germline trimming cut 6 bases from V and 5 bases from J; bases unmatched to any gene: 4. This CDR3 reads CASRDRGPHNSPLHF. The CDR3, as DNA: TGTGCCAGCAGAGACAGGGGGCCTCATAATTCACCCCTCCACTTT.

This chain uses TRBV5-1 with TRBJ2-3; possibly TRBD1 for D (6 bases). The CDR3 is 17 amino acids. Germline-derived CDR1 and CDR2 are SGHRS and YFSETQ. V gave up 0 bases and J gave up 2 bases, with 16 bases separating them. The CDR3 reads CASSLARDTNPTDTQYF. CDR3 nucleotides: TGCGCCAGCAGCTTGGCCCGGGACACCAATCCCACAGATACGCAGTATTTT.

The chain uses TRBV5-6 and TRBJ1-2; D perhaps matches TRBD1 (5 bases). Per germline, CDR1 SGHDT and CDR2 YYEEEE. The V end lost 0 bases, the J end lost 0 bases, and 12 bases lay between the germline ends. CDR3 length: 16 residues. Here the CDR3 reads CASSLEGPAANYGYTF. CDR3 coding DNA: TGTGCCAGCAGCTTGGAGGGGCCGGCAGCTAACTATGGCTACACCTTC.